This TCR beta chain was obtained from a study of CD8+CD57+ T cells in acquired aplastic anemia. Looking at the study overall: Isolated CD4+ and CD8+ cells, once sorted, yielded DNA averaging about 3.2 ug.

Profiling of TCR beta VDJ combinations and CDR3 sequences used genomic DNA as template. TCRdb fed the reads into MiXCR, producing one record per CDR3 protein. The table lists around 430,000 distinct CDR3 sequences, roughly a third of them singletons. V gave up 0 bases and J gave up 0 bases; unmatched junction bases: 10. This CDR3 spans 18 amino acids. Germline CDR1 is SGHAT and CDR2 is FQDESV (reference sequence). Selection for sequencing was limited to patients who had shown CD8+CD57+ cell expansion by flow cytometry. Blood samples were obtained from patients who had received no prior therapy. This clonotype was recorded many times.

This sequence was found in a human donor with aplastic anemia. This rearrangement joins TRBV11-1 to TRBJ1-2; 7 nucleotides match TRBD1. Sequenced material: sorted CD4+, CD8+, or CD8+CD57+ T cells (not recorded which) from PBMCs. This CDR3 is CASSLAVGTELANYGYTF. CDR3 nucleotide sequence: TGTGCCAGCAGCTTAGCTGTCGGGACAGAACTTGCTAACTATGGCTACACCTTC.